In its sample, the clone carrying this TCR beta chain was seen many times. TCRdb analysed the reads with MiXCR anew, one entry per CDR3 protein. The table includes fewer than 550,000 distinct CDR3 sequences, 11% detected once. This sample is drawn from a study of T cell repertoires in cytomegalovirus infection. The CDR3 runs to 17 residues. V was cut by 4 bases and J by 7 bases, with 23 bases left in between. The rearrangement uses TRBV12-3 or TRBV12-4 and TRBJ2-1; the D gene is possibly TRBD2 (6 bases). This receptor was identified in a human donor in good health (CMV status not recorded). Some clones in this sample may be carry-over from other donors' samples. Sequenced input: PBMCs. This CDR3 is CASSSPLLAAGLNEQFF. The DNA of the CDR3 is TGTGCCAGCAGTTCGCCCCTCTTAGCGGCGGGCTTAAATGAGCAGTTCTTC.